The entry that follows covers one T cell receptor beta chain sequence. Its antigen is as yet unknown. Generated by immunoSEQ multiplex PCR, the TCRdb table keeps only in-frame clones and is missing some. Altogether some 20,000 clones are present, 80% to 90% being singletons, with the ten largest covering around 14%. This entry belongs to a study of OX40 agonist ivuxolimab in advanced cancers. Across the whole study: At doses from 0.01 to 10 mg/kg, patients were given intravenous ivuxolimab every 2 weeks.

Germline CDR1 and CDR2: SGHTA and FQGNSA. V trimming: 4 bases; J trimming: 6 bases; junction bases outside the gene matches: 12. The CDR3 extends over 15 amino acids. General study results and limits: With doses of 0.1-3.0 mg/kg, partial responders showed among the lowest clonal expansion. The study observed clonal expansion of CD4+ and CD8+ blood T cells by week 6 at 0.1 to 3.0 mg/kg.

This material consisted of CD4+ or CD8+ T cells sorted from blood, taken in a trial of the OX40 agonist ivuxolimab. This TCR derives from an adult with an advanced solid tumor such as melanoma, head and neck, liver or kidney cancer. The rearrangement joins TRBV7-2 to TRBJ2-7; 7 nucleotides match TRBD2. Here the CDR3 reads CASSSVGGRLSEQYF. DNA of the CDR3: TGTGCCAGCAGCTCAGTCGGCGGGAGATTAAGCGAGCAGTACTTC.